Each of the 6 T cell receptor beta chains below was sequenced from the same sample in a study of spatial heterogeneity in lung cancer. TCRdb used MiXCR to reprocess the 5' RACE reads, holding one entry per CDR3 protein. This table has tens of thousands of distinct CDR3 sequences, less than 11% appearing once. Time point denoted: blood at routine non-recurrence follow-up after resection. The sample in question was PBMCs, obtained at follow-up. All receptors derive from a female donor with early-stage non-small cell lung cancer.

This clonotype was observed many times. V usage is TRBV7-2 and J usage is TRBJ1-2; no firm D call. The germline CDR1 and CDR2 sequences are SGHTA and FQGNSA. V was clipped by 5 bases and J by 0 bases, with 7 bases between them. The CDR3 runs 13 residues. CDR3 coding DNA: TGTGCCAGCAGCCCAACAACTAACTATGGCTACACCTTC. This sequence encodes CASSPTTNYGYTF.

The chain recombines TRBV12-3 or TRBV12-4 with TRBJ1-5; a possible D gene is TRBD1 (6 bases). With 3 bases removed from V and 6 bases from J, the gap between germline ends came to 15 bases. This CDR3 is 15 amino acids long. CDR3 nucleotides: TGTGCCAGCAGTTTTGGGAAGGGGGAGAGTCAGCCCCAGCATTTT. It codes for CASSFGKGESQPQHF.

At least ten counts were recorded for this clonotype. The CDR3 nucleotides are TGTGCCAGCAGCATGGACAGGTATCCGCAAGAGCAGTACTTC. This codes for CASSMDRYPQEQYF. V usage is TRBV7-8 and J usage is TRBJ2-7, with TRBD1 identical over 7 bases. J lost 7 bases, V lost 5 bases, and 11 bases had no gene match. This CDR3 is built from 14 residues. Germline V gene lookup returns CDR1 SGHVS and CDR2 FQNEAQ.

The chain joins TRBV7-9 to TRBJ1-1; no definite D call. There are 13 residues in the CDR3. V lost 3 bases and J 4 bases, leaving 9 bases between the germline ends. CDR1 and CDR2 (germline): SEHNR, FQNEAQ (reference sequence). DNA for the CDR3: TGTGCCAGCAGCTTCGGGGAAGGCACTGAAGCTTTCTTT. It codes for CASSFGEGTEAFF.

The chain couples TRBV7-9 to TRBJ1-1; D is perhaps TRBD1 (5 bases). The length of the CDR3 is 13 residues. V lost 6 bases, J lost 7 bases, and 15 bases lay in between. Germline assignment: CDR1 SEHNR and CDR2 FQNEAQ (reference sequence). The CDR3 region is CASRQGVSSEAFF. The CDR3 bases are TGTGCCAGCAGACAAGGGGTTTCGAGTGAAGCTTTCTTT.

In this sample, this clonotype turned up a few times. This chain uses TRBV28 with TRBJ2-5; 10 bases agree with TRBD2. CDR3 length equals 16 residues. After removal of 1 base from V and 1 base from J, the junction contained 3 bases not matched to a gene. Germline V gene data show CDR1 as MDHEN and CDR2 as SYDVKM. CDR3 loop: CASSLSSGGLQETQYF. DNA of the CDR3: TGTGCCAGCAGTTTATCTAGCGGGGGACTCCAAGAGACCCAGTACTTC.